The sequence of this TCR beta chain was determined in a study of memory CD4+ T cells and cytomegalovirus serostatus. The CDR3 extends over 13 amino acids. CDR1 is GTSNPN and CDR2 is SVGIG in the germline V gene (reference sequence). V lost 0 bases and J lost 7, with 10 bases in between. Single viable CD3+CD4+CD8-CD45RO+ cells were sorted as the memory CD4+ T cells. Donors' CMV status reflects serum IgG against pp150, pp28, p38, p52. Original methodology: Out-of-frame sequences were removed, leaving 2,000,000 or so distinct TCRbeta sequences. Profiling relied on immunoSEQ multiplex PCR, and the TCRdb table lists in-frame clones only, not all of them. D and trimming were read from the DNA, whereas the V and J calls and clone size are those reported in that table. The sample records 60,000 or so clones, less than 85% being singletons.

This TCR derives from an adult in good health and CMV-seronegative. Some clones in this sample may be carry-over from other donors' samples. The rearrangement links TRBV30 to TRBJ1-5, with D perhaps matching TRBD1 (5 bases). Specimen: memory CD4+ T cells from blood. The CDR3 protein is CAWSVRGLQPQHF. For the CDR3, the DNA is TGTGCCTGGAGTGTACGGGGGTTACAGCCCCAGCATTTT.